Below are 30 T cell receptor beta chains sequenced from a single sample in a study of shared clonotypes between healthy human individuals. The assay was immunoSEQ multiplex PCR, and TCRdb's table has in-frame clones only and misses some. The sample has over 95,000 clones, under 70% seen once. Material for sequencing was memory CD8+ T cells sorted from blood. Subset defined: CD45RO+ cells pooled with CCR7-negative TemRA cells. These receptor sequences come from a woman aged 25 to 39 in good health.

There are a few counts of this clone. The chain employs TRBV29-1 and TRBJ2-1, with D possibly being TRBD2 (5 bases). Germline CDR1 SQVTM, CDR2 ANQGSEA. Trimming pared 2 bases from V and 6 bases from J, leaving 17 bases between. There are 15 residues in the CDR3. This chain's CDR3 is CSVEPGWESSNEQFF. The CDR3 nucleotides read TGCAGCGTTGAACCGGGATGGGAATCAAGCAATGAGCAGTTCTTC.

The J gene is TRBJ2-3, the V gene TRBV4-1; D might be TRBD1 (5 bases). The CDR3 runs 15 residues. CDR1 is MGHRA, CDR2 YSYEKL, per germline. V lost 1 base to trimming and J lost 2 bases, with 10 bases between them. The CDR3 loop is CASSQVWGVTDTQYF. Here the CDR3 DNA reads TGCGCCAGCAGCCAAGTTTGGGGCGTCACAGATACGCAGTATTTT.

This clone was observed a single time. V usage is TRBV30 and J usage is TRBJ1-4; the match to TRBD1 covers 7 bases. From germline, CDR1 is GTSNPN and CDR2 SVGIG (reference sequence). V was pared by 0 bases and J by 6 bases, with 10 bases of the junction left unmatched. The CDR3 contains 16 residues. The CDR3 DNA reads TGTGCCTGGAGTGTAAGAAAGGACAGGCCAGATGAAAAACTGTTTTTT. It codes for CAWSVRKDRPDEKLFF.

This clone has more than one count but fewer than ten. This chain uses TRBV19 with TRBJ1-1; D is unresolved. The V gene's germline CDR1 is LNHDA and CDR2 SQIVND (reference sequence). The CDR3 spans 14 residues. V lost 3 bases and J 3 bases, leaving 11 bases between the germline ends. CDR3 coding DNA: TGTGCCAGTAGTATTTACGTTGGGGACACTGAAGCTTTCTTT. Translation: CASSIYVGDTEAFF.

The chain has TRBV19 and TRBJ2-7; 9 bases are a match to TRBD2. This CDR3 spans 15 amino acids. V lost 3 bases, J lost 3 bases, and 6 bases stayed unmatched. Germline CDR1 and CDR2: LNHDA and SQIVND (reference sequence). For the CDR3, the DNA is TGTGCCAGTAGTATTCCGCGGGAGGGTATCTACGAGCAGTACTTC. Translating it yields CASSIPREGIYEQYF.

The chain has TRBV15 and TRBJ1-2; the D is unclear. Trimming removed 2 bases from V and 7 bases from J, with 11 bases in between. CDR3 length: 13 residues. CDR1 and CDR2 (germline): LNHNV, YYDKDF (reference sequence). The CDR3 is CATSRPQLFGYTF. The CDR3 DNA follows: TGTGCCACCAGCAGACCACAACTTTTTGGCTACACCTTC.

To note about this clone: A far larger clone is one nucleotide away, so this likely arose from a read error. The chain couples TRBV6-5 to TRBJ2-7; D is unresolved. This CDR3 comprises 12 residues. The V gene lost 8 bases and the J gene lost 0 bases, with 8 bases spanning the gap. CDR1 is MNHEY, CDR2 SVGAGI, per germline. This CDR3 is CASYSSSYEQYF. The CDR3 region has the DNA TGTGCCAGCTACTCCAGCTCCTACGAGCAGTACTTC.

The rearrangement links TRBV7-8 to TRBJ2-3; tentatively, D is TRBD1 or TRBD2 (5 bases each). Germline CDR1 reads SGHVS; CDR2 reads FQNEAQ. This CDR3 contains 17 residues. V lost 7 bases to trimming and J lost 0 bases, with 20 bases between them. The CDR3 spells CASNGALGLFSTDTQYF. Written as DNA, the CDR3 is TGTGCCAGCAACGGGGCTCTAGGCCTATTTAGCACAGATACGCAGTATTTT.

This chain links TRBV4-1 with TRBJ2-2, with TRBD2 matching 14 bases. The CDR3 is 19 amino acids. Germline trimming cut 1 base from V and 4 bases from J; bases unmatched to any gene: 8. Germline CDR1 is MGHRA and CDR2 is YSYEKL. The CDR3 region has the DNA TGCGCCAGCAGCCAAGCCACGGGACTAGCGGGAGTGGTCACCGGGGAGCTGTTTTTT. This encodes CASSQATGLAGVVTGELFF.

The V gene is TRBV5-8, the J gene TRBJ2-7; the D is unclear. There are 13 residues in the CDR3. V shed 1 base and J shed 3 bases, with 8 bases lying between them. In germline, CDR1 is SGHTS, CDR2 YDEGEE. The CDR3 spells CASSLSYIYEQYF. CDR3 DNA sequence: TGTGCCAGCAGCTTGTCTTACATCTACGAGCAGTACTTC.

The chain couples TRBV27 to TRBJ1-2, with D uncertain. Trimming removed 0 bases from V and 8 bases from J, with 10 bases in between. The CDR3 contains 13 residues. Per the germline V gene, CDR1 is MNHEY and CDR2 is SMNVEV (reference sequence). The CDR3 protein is CASSLSTVGGYTF. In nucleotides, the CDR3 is TGTGCCAGCAGTTTATCCACAGTGGGAGGCTACACCTTC.

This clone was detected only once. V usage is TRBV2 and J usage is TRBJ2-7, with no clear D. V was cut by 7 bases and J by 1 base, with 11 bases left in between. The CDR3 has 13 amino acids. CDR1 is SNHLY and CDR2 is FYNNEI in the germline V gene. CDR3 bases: TGTGCCAGCACAGATAGGATTTCCTACGAGCAGTACTTC. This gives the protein CASTDRISYEQYF.

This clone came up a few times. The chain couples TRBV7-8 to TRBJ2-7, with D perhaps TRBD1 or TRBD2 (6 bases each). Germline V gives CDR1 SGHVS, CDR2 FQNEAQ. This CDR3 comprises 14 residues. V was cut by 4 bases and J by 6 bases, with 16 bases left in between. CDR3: CASSSTIGGGEQYF. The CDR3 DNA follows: TGTGCCAGCAGCTCAACGATAGGGGGAGGCGAGCAGTACTTC.

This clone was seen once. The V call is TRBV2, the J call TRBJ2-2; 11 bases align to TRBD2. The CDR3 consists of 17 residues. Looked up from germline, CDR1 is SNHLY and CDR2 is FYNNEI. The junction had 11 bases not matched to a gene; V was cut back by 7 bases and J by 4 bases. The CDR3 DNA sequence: TGTGCCAGCAATACCGGGACTAGCGGTTTGGTCACCGGGGAGCTGTTTTTT. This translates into CASNTGTSGLVTGELFF.

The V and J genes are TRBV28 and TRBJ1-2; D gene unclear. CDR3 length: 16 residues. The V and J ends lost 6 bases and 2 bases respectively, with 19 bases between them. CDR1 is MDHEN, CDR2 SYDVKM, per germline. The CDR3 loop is CASSSYGRISNYGYTF. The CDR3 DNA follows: TGTGCCAGCAGCTCCTACGGACGGATCAGCAACTATGGCTACACCTTC.

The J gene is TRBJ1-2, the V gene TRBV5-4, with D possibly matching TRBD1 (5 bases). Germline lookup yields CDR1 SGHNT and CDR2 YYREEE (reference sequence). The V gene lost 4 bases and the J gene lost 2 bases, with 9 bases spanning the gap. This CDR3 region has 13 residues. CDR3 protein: CASSQDSNYGYTF. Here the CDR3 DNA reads TGTGCCAGCAGCCAAGACAGCAACTATGGCTACACCTTC.

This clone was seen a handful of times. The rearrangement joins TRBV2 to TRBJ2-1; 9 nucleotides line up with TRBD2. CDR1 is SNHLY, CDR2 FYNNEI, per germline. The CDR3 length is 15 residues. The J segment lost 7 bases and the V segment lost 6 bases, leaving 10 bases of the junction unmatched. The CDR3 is CASRIAGVSRNEQFF. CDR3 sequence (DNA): TGTGCCAGCAGGATAGCGGGAGTAAGCCGGAATGAGCAGTTCTTC.

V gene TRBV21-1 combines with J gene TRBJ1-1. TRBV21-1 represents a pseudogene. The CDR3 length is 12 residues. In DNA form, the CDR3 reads TGTGCCAGCAGCGAGGGTTGTACTGAAGCTTTCTTT. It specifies CASSEGCTEAFF.

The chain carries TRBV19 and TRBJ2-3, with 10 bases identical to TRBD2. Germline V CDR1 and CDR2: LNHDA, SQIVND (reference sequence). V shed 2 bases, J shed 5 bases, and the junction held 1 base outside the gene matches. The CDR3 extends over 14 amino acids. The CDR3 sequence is CASSILAGEDTQYF. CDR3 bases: TGTGCCAGTAGTATACTAGCGGGAGAAGATACGCAGTATTTT. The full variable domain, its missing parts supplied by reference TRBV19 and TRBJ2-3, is DGGITQSPKYLFRKEGQNVTLSCEQNLNHDAMYWYRQDPGQGLRLIYYSQIVNDFQKGDIAEGYSVSREKKESFPLTVTSAQKNPTAFYLCASSILAGEDTQYFGPGTRLTVL.

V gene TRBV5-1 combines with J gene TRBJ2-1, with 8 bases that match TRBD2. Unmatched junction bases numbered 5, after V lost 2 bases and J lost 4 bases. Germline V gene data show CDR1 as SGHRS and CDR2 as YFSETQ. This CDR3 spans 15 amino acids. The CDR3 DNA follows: TGCGCCAGCAGCTTTCTGACTAGCGCGTACAATGAGCAGTTCTTC. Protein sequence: CASSFLTSAYNEQFF.

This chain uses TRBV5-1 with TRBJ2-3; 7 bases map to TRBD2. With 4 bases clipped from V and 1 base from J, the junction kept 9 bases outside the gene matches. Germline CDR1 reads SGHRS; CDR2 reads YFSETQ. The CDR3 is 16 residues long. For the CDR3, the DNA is TGCGCCAGCAGCCCCCGGATGGCGGGAGGCACAGATACGCAGTATTTT. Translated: CASSPRMAGGTDTQYF. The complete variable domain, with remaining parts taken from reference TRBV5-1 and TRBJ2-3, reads KAGVTQTPRYLIKTRGQQVTLSCSPISGHRSVSWYQQTPGQGLQFLFEYFSETQRNKGNFPGRFSGRQFSNSRSEMNVSTLELGDSALYLCASSPRMAGGTDTQYFGPGTRLTVL.

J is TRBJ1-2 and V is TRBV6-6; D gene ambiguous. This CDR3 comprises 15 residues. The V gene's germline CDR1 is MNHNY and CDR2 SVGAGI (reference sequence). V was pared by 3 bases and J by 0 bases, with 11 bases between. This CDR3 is CASSYLRATNYGYTF. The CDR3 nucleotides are TGTGCCAGCAGTTATCTCCGGGCTACTAACTATGGCTACACCTTC.

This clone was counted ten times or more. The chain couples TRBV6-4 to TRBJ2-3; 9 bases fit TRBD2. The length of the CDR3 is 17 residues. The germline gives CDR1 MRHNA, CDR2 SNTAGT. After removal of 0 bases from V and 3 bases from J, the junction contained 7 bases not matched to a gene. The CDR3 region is CASSDSAGAGGTDTQYF. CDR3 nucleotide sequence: TGTGCCAGCAGTGACTCGGCAGGAGCGGGAGGAACAGATACGCAGTATTTT.

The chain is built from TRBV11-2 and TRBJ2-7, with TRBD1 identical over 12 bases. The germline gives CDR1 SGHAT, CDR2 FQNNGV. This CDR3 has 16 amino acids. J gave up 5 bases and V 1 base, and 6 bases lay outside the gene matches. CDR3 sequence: CASSLVRGQGAHEQYF. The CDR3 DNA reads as TGTGCCAGCAGCTTAGTGCGGGGACAGGGGGCCCACGAGCAGTACTTC.

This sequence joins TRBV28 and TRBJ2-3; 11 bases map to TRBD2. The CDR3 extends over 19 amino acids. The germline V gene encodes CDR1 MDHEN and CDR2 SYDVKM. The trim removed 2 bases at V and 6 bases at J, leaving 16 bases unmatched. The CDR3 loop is CASSLVVAGGIEQTDTQYF. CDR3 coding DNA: TGTGCCAGCAGTTTAGTAGTAGCGGGAGGGATTGAACAAACCGATACGCAGTATTTT.

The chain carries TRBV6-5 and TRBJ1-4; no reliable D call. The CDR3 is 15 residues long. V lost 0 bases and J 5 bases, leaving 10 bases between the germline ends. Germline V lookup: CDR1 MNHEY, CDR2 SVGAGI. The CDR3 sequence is CASSYSPDGNEKLFF. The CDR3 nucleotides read TGTGCCAGCAGTTACTCGCCAGACGGCAATGAAAAACTGTTTTTT.

CDR3 protein: CASSFLSPGQGRNQPQHF. DNA for the CDR3: TGTGCCAGCAGCTTCTTAAGCCCGGGACAGGGGCGCAATCAGCCCCAGCATTTT. The chain joins TRBV7-3 to TRBJ1-5; 10 nucleotides align to TRBD1. The V gene end was trimmed by 3 bases and the J gene end by 2 bases; junction bases not matched to a gene: 10. CDR1 SGHTA and CDR2 FQGTGA come from the germline V gene. The CDR3 contains 18 residues.

CDR3 DNA: TGTGCCAGCAGCGGGGACTGGCTGGGGGAGCAGTACTTC. Protein sequence: CASSGDWLGEQYF. The rearrangement uses TRBV9 and TRBJ2-7; the D gene is possibly TRBD2 (6 bases). V lost 3 bases, J lost 7 bases, and 14 bases lay in between. The CDR3 is 13 amino acids. The germline CDR1 and CDR2 sequences are SGDLS and YYNGEE.

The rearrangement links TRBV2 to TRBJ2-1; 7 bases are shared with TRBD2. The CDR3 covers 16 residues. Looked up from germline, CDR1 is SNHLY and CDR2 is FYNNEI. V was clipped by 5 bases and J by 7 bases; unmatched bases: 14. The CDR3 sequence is CASSSHEGGPRNEQFF. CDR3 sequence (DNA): TGTGCCAGCAGTAGCCATGAGGGAGGGCCGCGGAATGAGCAGTTCTTC.

CDR3 in amino acids: CASSRQTNTEAFF. The CDR3 DNA reads TGCGCCAGCAGCCGACAGACGAACACTGAAGCTTTCTTT. The V gene is TRBV4-1, the J gene TRBJ1-1; TRBD1 is a possible D gene (5 bases). Germline V lookup: CDR1 MGHRA, CDR2 YSYEKL. The CDR3 has 13 amino acids. V was clipped by 4 bases and J by 1 base, with 7 bases between them.